This T cell receptor beta chain derives from a study of cytomegalovirus exposure and HLA in healthy donors. Study background: The roughly 130 validation repertoires used the same platform as the approximately 670 first-cohort repertoires, a later analysis reported. Points from the study as a whole: The study found most TCR sequences rare, yet found some public TCRs in many donors.

The CDR3 has 13 amino acids. V gave up 3 bases and J gave up 7 bases, with 13 bases separating them. The germline CDR1 and CDR2 sequences are SQVTM and ANQGSEA. The approximately 130-subject validation cohort, separate from the approximately 670-subject first cohort, included the donors. TCRdb keeps only in-frame clones here, not all; method: immunoSEQ multiplex PCR. This sample yields about 110,000 clones, of which 95% are seen a single time; roughly 0.7% belongs to the top ten. A remark on this clone: Antigen specificity is unknown.

This TCR came from a woman under 30 in good health and CMV-seronegative. V usage is TRBV29-1 and J usage is TRBJ2-1; TRBD2 might be the D (5 bases). Sample: PBMCs. The CDR3 protein is CSVDRLASNEQFF. CDR3 sequence (DNA): TGCAGCGTTGATCGGCTAGCTTCAAATGAGCAGTTCTTC.